The clone carrying this TCR beta chain was observed many times. The target antigen is unknown. Time point meaning: newly diagnosed GD, antithyroid drugs for less than 3 months. RNA extracted from PBMCs served as the sequencing template. CDR3 length: 14 amino acids. CDR1 and CDR2 from the germline V gene are ENHRY and SYGVKD. This sample is drawn from a study of regulatory T cells in long-lasting Graves disease. General study results and limits: Persistent Graves' patients showed reduced TCR diversity versus newly diagnosed patients.

For TCR beta, libraries came from iRepertoire HTBI primers and Arm-PCR of CDR3 regions. TCRdb called the multiplex PCR reads again in MiXCR, with one record for every CDR3 protein. In the table there are around 500,000 distinct CDR3 sequences, approximately 13% of which are singletons. These same data were also listed under a study on T cells in Graves' hyperthyroidism and ophthalmopathy. That source adds: Separating ophthalmopathy from stable hyperthyroidism was achieved by a 13 V-J model.

The source of this sequence is a young man with Graves disease. V gene TRBV10-3 combines with J gene TRBJ2-1; a possible D gene is TRBD1 (5 bases). The DNA end lines up better with TRBJ2-5; the J call may be wrong. This sample comprised peripheral blood mononuclear cells (PBMCs), obtained at new diagnosis, from a patient treated with antithyroid drugs. The CDR3 loop reads CAISARAGQETQYF. DNA for the CDR3: TGTGCCATCAGCGCCAGGGCCGGCCAAGAGACCCAGTACTTC.